The rows below give T cell receptor beta chains drawn from one sample of a study of T cells in tuberculosis. Profiling relied on immunoSEQ multiplex PCR, and the TCRdb table lists in-frame clones only, not all of them. The table has 30,000 to 35,000 clones, about 89% seen once. Material: PBMCs. These receptors came from a donor between 10 and 35 years old with latent tuberculosis or without tuberculosis infection. The CDR3 runs from the conserved cysteine through the conserved F or W. The D gene is left open where the match is weak. The listing skips clone size in some rows; elsewhere it reads once, few, many or a size class.

j_call v_call d_call clone_size cdr3_aa cdr3_nt
TRBJ1-3 TRBV4-3 - - CASSQEKGGRSGNTIYF TGCGCCAGCAGCCAAGAAAAGGGGGGGCGAAGTGGAAACACCATATATTTT
TRBJ2-5 TRBV13 TRBD2 - CASTRLAGSRETQYF TGTGCCAGCACTAGACTAGCGGGTAGCCGAGAGACCCAGTACTTC
TRBJ1-1 TRBV29-1 TRBD1 - CSAHRTGVGEAFF TGCAGCGCCCACCGGACAGGGGTGGGTGAAGCTTTCTTT
TRBJ2-3 TRBV5-1 - once CASSRYRETDTQYF TGCGCCAGCAGTCGGTACCGGGAGACAGATACGCAGTATTTT
TRBJ1-1 TRBV18 - - CASSPPPGNTEAFF TGTGCCAGCTCACCACCTCCAGGGAACACTGAAGCTTTCTTT
TRBJ2-1 TRBV4-3 - - CASSQERGSLSVEQFF TGCGCCAGCAGCCAAGAGAGAGGGAGCCTATCGGTTGAGCAGTTCTTC
TRBJ2-1 TRBV7-2 TRBD1 - CASSFLGGTGGNNEQFF TGTGCCAGCAGCTTCTTAGGCGGGACAGGGGGGAACAATGAGCAGTTCTTC
TRBJ2-2 TRBV7-9 TRBD2 - CASSLELAVSTGELFF TGTGCCAGCAGCTTAGAACTAGCGGTTAGCACCGGGGAGCTGTTTTTT
TRBJ1-2 TRBV9 TRBD1 - CASSVGGQGAAYGYTF TGTGCCAGCAGCGTAGGGGGGCAGGGGGCTGCCTATGGCTACACCTTC
TRBJ1-2 TRBV30 - - CAQGGAAGYGYTF TGTGCCCAAGGGGGGGCGGCGGGCTATGGCTACACCTTC
TRBJ2-7 TRBV5-4 TRBD1 once CASRQGQGDYEQYF TGTGCCAGCAGACAAGGACAGGGGGACTACGAGCAGTACTTC
TRBJ2-7 TRBV4-1 TRBD1 few CASSQWTSPGQGFNEQYF TGCGCCAGCAGCCAGTGGACATCTCCGGGACAGGGCTTCAACGAGCAGTACTTC
TRBJ2-5 TRBV30 TRBD2 - CAWKASGGGSQYF TGTGCCTGGAAGGCTAGCGGGGGTGGGTCCCAGTACTTC
TRBJ2-5 TRBV25-1 TRBD2 - CASSLGRGRGETQYF TGTGCCAGCAGCCTTGGGAGGGGCCGGGGAGAGACCCAGTACTTC
TRBJ1-1 TRBV5-6 - - CASSTRTVMGGTEAFF TGTGCCAGCAGCACACGGACGGTAATGGGGGGCACTGAAGCTTTCTTT
TRBJ2-7 TRBV28 - - CASSSLSEQYF TGTGCCAGCAGTTCGTTGAGCGAGCAGTACTTC
TRBJ1-1 TRBV7-3 TRBD1 - CASSSDRDTEAFF TGTGCCAGCAGTTCCGACAGGGATACTGAAGCTTTCTTT
TRBJ2-3 TRBV5-6 - - CASSQPTTRTDTQYF TGTGCCAGCAGCCAACCTACCACCAGGACAGATACGCAGTATTTT
TRBJ1-1 TRBV6-5 - - CASSYSAALNTEAFF TGTGCCAGCAGTTACAGCGCAGCCCTGAACACTGAAGCTTTCTTT
TRBJ2-1 TRBV5-6 TRBD2 - CASSPGLAAYNEQFF TGTGCCAGCAGCCCGGGACTAGCGGCGTACAATGAGCAGTTCTTC
TRBJ2-1 TRBV7-9 TRBD2 - CASSFTRLADYNEQFF TGTGCCAGCAGCTTTACCCGACTAGCGGATTACAATGAGCAGTTCTTC
TRBJ2-7 TRBV29-1 - - CSVSTLDEQYF TGCAGCGTCTCGACTCTCGACGAGCAGTACTTC
TRBJ2-3 TRBV6-4 TRBD1 - CASSDSGQGYTDTQYF TGTGCCAGCAGTGACTCGGGACAGGGATACACAGATACGCAGTATTTT
TRBJ2-7 TRBV7-2 TRBD2 - CASSLTGTSDFDEQYF TGTGCCAGCAGCCTTACCGGGACTAGCGATTTCGACGAGCAGTACTTC
TRBJ1-6 TRBV2 - - CASSTGFARDSPLHF TGTGCCAGCAGCACGGGATTCGCTAGGGATTCACCCCTCCACTTT
TRBJ2-7 TRBV29-1 TRBD1 - CSVEDQGAGQYF TGCAGCGTTGAAGATCAGGGGGCCGGGCAGTACTTC
TRBJ1-5 TRBV5-6 - - CASSLGRGRNQPQHF TGTGCCAGCAGCTTGGGCAGGGGCCGTAATCAGCCCCAGCATTTT
TRBJ1-3 TRBV5-1 - - CASSLAGDSGNTIYF TGCGCCAGCAGCTTGGCGGGGGACTCTGGAAACACCATATATTTT
TRBJ2-7 TRBV6-4 TRBD2 - CASSDSRGGSYEQYF TGTGCCAGCAGTGACTCGAGGGGAGGGTCCTACGAGCAGTACTTC
TRBJ1-2 TRBV7-8 TRBD1 - CASSLGTGFGYTF TGTGCCAGCAGCTTAGGGACAGGGTTTGGCTACACCTTC
TRBJ1-4 TRBV5-4 - once CASSLGGKEEKLFF TGTGCCAGCAGCTTAGGAGGGAAGGAGGAAAAACTGTTTTTT
TRBJ2-3 TRBV14 TRBD2 - CASSQEMTSGDTQYF TGTGCCAGCAGCCAAGAAATGACTAGCGGTGATACGCAGTATTTT
TRBJ2-6 TRBV6-4 - - CASSAQGASGANVLTF TGTGCCAGCAGTGCCCAAGGGGCCTCTGGGGCCAACGTCCTGACTTTC